This entry lists 17 T cell receptor beta chains sequenced from one sample in a study of naive and memory T cell subsets. Treatment described: skin biopsy from PPD injection site in Mantoux-positive individual. An oligonucleotide containing a UMI was ligated to the 3' end of TCR cDNA. The SP2 primer and nested alpha and beta constant region primers amplified ligated cDNA in four rounds. Each CDR3 protein is one row after TCRdb ran MiXCR on the UMI-ligation and nested PCR reads. The repertoire holds more than 30,000 distinct CDR3 sequences, with under 8.5% as singletons. Sample: skin, taken from a tuberculin skin test site. These receptors were obtained from an adult in good health.

Only a few counts were recorded for this clonotype. The chain couples TRBV4-1 to TRBJ2-1; unclear D gene. CDR1 is MGHRA and CDR2 is YSYEKL in the germline V gene. Trimming cost V 10 bases and J 7 bases, with 11 bases left between them. The CDR3 runs to 11 residues. CDR3 in amino acids: CATTFGNEQFF. The DNA for the CDR3 is TGCGCCACTACGTTCGGGAATGAGCAGTTCTTC.

This clonotype was counted at least ten times. The rearrangement joins TRBV6-6 to TRBJ2-3; the D gene is possibly TRBD1 (5 bases). Germline CDR1 MNHNY, CDR2 SVGAGI (reference sequence). Between the trimmed V and J ends, which lost 10 bases and 2 bases, there was a span of 10 bases. This CDR3 contains 12 residues. The CDR3 nucleotides read TGTGCCACCTCAGGGCTCACAGATACGCAGTATTTT. Protein sequence: CATSGLTDTQYF.

This clonotype was counted ten times or more. V and J are TRBV2 and TRBJ2-3, with D perhaps matching TRBD1 or TRBD2 (5 bases each). The V end was cut by 4 bases, the J end by 1 base, with 12 bases between. The germline V gene encodes CDR1 SNHLY and CDR2 FYNNEI. The CDR3 has 15 residues. CDR3: CASSGGIGGTDTQYF. In DNA, the CDR3 is TGTGCCAGCAGTGGAGGGATAGGGGGCACAGATACGCAGTATTTT.

Many counts were recorded for this clonotype. V gene TRBV20-1 combines with J gene TRBJ2-1, with 13 bases aligning to TRBD2. Germline lookup yields CDR1 DFQATT and CDR2 SNEGSKA (reference sequence). J lost 7 bases, V lost 7 bases, and 7 bases had no gene match. The CDR3 runs 14 residues. CDR3 bases: TGCAGTGTAGATACGGGACTAGCGGGGAATGAGCAGTTCTTC. Protein sequence: CSVDTGLAGNEQFF.

This clonotype was counted many times. The CDR3 is CASSLLWDRDLGFF. The CDR3 coding sequence is TGTGCCAGCAGCTTGTTGTGGGACAGGGATCTGGGTTTCTTC. The chain couples TRBV5-5 to TRBJ2-1, with TRBD1 matching 9 bases. The CDR3 loop spans 14 amino acids. CDR1 and CDR2 from the germline V gene are SGHKS and YYEKEE (reference sequence). Unmatched junction bases numbered 12, after V lost 1 base and J lost 16 bases.

This clonotype showed up just a few times. The V gene is TRBV4-1, the J gene TRBJ1-3; the match to TRBD1 covers 9 bases. Losses at the gene ends were 4 bases for V and 4 bases for J; bases not matched to a gene: 8. The CDR3 spans 16 residues. CDR1 is MGHRA, CDR2 YSYEKL, per germline. The CDR3 nucleotides are TGCGCCAGCAGCCTCGGCGGGACAGGGAGCGGAAACACCATATATTTT. Translation gives CASSLGGTGSGNTIYF.

At least ten counts were recorded for this clonotype. The CDR3 sequence: CASRVQGLNSPLHF. DNA for the CDR3: TGTGCCAGCAGGGTCCAAGGGCTTAATTCACCCCTCCACTTT. The chain uses TRBV27 and TRBJ1-6, with unresolved D. This CDR3 region has 14 residues. V lost 6 bases and J lost 6, with 12 bases in between. The V gene's germline CDR1 is MNHEY and CDR2 SMNVEV (reference sequence).

The sample holds many counts of this clonotype. The J gene is TRBJ2-7, the V gene TRBV5-1; no clear D. The V gene's germline CDR1 is SGHRS and CDR2 YFSETQ. Trimming took off 4 bases at V and 3 bases at J, with 11 bases between the two ends. This CDR3 has 13 residues. The CDR3 bases are TGCGCCAGCAGCGTCCCACCTTACTACGAGCAGTACTTC. This translates into CASSVPPYYEQYF.

This clonotype came up many times. The chain recombines TRBV19 with TRBJ1-2; TRBD1 might be the D (5 bases). The CDR3 is 12 amino acids. Trimming pared 9 bases from V and 4 bases from J, leaving 12 bases between. Germline CDR1 reads LNHDA; CDR2 reads SQIVND (reference sequence). The CDR3 sequence: CASRGEGYGYTF. The CDR3, as DNA: TGTGCCAGCCGGGGGGAGGGCTATGGCTACACCTTC.

This clonotype was detected ten times or more. The rearrangement joins TRBV12-3 or TRBV12-4 to TRBJ2-7; 7 bases align to TRBD1. V gave up 5 bases and J gave up 0 bases; unmatched junction bases: 4. CDR3 length equals 14 residues. CDR3 region: CASSPRDSSYEQYF. CDR3 nucleotides: TGTGCCAGCAGTCCCCGGGACAGCTCCTACGAGCAGTACTTC.

Ten or more counts support this clonotype. The CDR3 DNA reads as TGCGCCAGCAGCTTGGATGGGGGACAGGGCCAAGAGACCCAGTACTTC. It specifies CASSLDGGQGQETQYF. This chain connects TRBV5-1 to TRBJ2-5; 9 positions match TRBD1. The V and J ends lost 0 bases and 1 base, in that order; junction bases with no gene match: 4. The CDR3 has 16 residues. The germline V gene has CDR1 SGHRS and CDR2 YFSETQ.

Many counts were recorded for this clonotype. This chain joins TRBV7-8 and TRBJ2-5; D remains ambiguous. The CDR3 length is 12 residues. Trimming pared 5 bases from V and 5 bases from J, leaving 9 bases between. CDR1 is SGHVS, CDR2 FQNEAQ, per germline. The CDR3 here is CASSPLVETQYF. The CDR3 nucleotides are TGTGCCAGCAGCCCCTTAGTTGAGACCCAGTACTTC.

This chain links TRBV5-6 with TRBJ1-4, with no clear D. V lost 2 bases to trimming and J lost 0 bases, with 11 bases between them. The CDR3 is 16 amino acids. CDR1 and CDR2 (germline): SGHDT, YYEEEE. The DNA for the CDR3 is TGTGCCAGCAGCTTATCTCCGACGGCAACTAATGAAAAACTGTTTTTT. It encodes CASSLSPTATNEKLFF.

This clonotype was detected ten times or more. The chain joins TRBV6-5 to TRBJ2-5; D unresolved. This CDR3 spans 12 amino acids. The V end was cut by 5 bases, the J end by 2 bases, with 6 bases between. CDR1 MNHEY and CDR2 SVGAGI come from the germline V gene. The CDR3 loop is CASSKPQETQYF. CDR3 sequence (DNA): TGTGCCAGCAGTAAACCTCAAGAGACCCAGTACTTC.

This clonotype came up many times. This rearrangement joins TRBV5-4 to TRBJ2-5; D is tentatively TRBD1 or TRBD2 (5 bases each). In germline, CDR1 is SGHNT, CDR2 YYREEE (reference sequence). The CDR3 runs 14 residues. V was pared by 4 bases and J by 5 bases, with 15 bases between. Written as DNA, the CDR3 is TGTGCCAGCAGCAGGGACCCCCGAGAGGAGACCCAGTACTTC. Translation gives CASSRDPREETQYF.

This clonotype was observed at least ten times. V usage is TRBV7-6 and J usage is TRBJ2-5; no reliable D call. CDR1 and CDR2 from the germline V gene are SGHVS and FNYEAQ. CDR3 length: 11 amino acids. The V end lost 5 bases, the J end lost 2 bases, and 3 bases lay between the germline ends. This chain's CDR3 is CASSQQETQYF. The CDR3 DNA reads TGTGCCAGCAGCCAACAAGAGACCCAGTACTTC.

This clonotype occurred many times. The genes are TRBV7-8 and TRBJ1-5; D possibly corresponds to TRBD1 (5 bases). V dropped 2 bases and J dropped 1 base, with 12 bases sitting between them. The CDR3 contains 16 residues. From germline, CDR1 is SGHVS and CDR2 FQNEAQ. DNA for the CDR3: TGTGCCAGCAGCTTATCTTCGACAGCCAGCAATCAGCCCCAGCATTTT. It is translated as CASSLSSTASNQPQHF.